A single count supports the clone carrying this T cell receptor beta chain. The antigen remains unidentified. cDNA prepared by RNA extraction and subsequent reverse transcription served as the template for sequencing. Data came from immunoSEQ multiplex PCR; TCRdb stores just in-frame clones and leaves some out. The sample contains fewer than 150,000 clones, less than 70% of which appear only once. This entry is derived from a study of CD8+ T cells in alopecia areata. Findings of the study overall: Sequencing of scalp tissue also captures the resident alphabeta T cells of normal skin. Researchers report lesional scalp, most notably alopecia totalis/universalis, outstripped normal scalp in clonality.

Germline V CDR1 and CDR2: SQVTM, ANQGSEA. Trimming at V came to 7 bases and at J to 2 bases, leaving 8 bases not matched to a gene. There are 13 residues in the CDR3. Specified treatment: oral pan-JAK inhibitor, 5-10 mg twice daily. Peripheral blood samples and lesional scalp punch biopsies were obtained from alopecia areata patients. The starting material was CD4+ T cells sorted from blood, obtained at week 24, from a patient treated with tofacitinib. The chain combines TRBV29-1 with TRBJ2-7, with 7 bases fitting TRBD1. This sequence was found in a human donor with alopecia areata. For the CDR3, the DNA is TGCAGCGGGGCGGACAGGCCCGCCTACGAGCAGTACTTC. Translating it yields CSGADRPAYEQYF.